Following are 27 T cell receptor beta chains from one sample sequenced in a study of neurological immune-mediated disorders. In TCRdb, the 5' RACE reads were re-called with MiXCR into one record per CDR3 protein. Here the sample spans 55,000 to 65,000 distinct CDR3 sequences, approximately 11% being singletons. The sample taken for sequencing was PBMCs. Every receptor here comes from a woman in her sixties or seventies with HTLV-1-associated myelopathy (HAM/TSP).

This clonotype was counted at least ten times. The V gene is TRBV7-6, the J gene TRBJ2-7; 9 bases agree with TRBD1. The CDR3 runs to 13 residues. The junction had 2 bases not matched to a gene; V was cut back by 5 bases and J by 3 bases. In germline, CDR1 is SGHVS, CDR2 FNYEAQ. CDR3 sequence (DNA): TGTGCCAGCAGCACGGGACAGGGCTACGAGCAGTACTTC. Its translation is CASSTGQGYEQYF.

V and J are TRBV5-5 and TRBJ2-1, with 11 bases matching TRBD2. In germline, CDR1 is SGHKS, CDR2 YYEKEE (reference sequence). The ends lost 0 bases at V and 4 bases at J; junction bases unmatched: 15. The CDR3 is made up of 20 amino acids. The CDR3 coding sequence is TGTGCCAGCAGCTTGGGAGGGACTAGCGGATTTTTTAAGGGTTACAATGAGCAGTTCTTC. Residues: CASSLGGTSGFFKGYNEQFF.

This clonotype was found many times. CDR3 amino acids: CSASEGSITEAFF. DNA of the CDR3: TGCAGCGCGTCCGAGGGGTCGATCACTGAAGCTTTCTTT. The chain carries TRBV29-1 and TRBJ1-1, with D possibly matching TRBD1 (5 bases). Per the germline V gene, CDR1 is SQVTM and CDR2 is ANQGSEA. This CDR3 is 13 amino acids long. Trimming took off 7 bases at V and 4 bases at J, with 16 bases between the two ends.

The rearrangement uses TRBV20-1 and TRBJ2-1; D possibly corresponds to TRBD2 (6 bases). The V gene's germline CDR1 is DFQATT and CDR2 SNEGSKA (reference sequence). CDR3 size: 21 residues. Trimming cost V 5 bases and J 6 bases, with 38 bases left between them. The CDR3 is CSARLAPVEGRGPIGANEQFF. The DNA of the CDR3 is TGCAGTGCTCGTCTTGCCCCAGTCGAAGGGCGGGGTCCGATCGGGGCCAATGAGCAGTTCTTC.

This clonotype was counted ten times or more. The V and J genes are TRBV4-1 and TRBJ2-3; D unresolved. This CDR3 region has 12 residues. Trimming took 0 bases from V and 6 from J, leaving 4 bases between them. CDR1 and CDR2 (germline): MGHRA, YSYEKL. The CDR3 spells CASSQDGDTQYF. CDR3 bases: TGCGCCAGCAGCCAAGATGGGGATACGCAGTATTTT.

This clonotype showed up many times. CDR3 sequence reads: CASSLLVDADTQYF. The CDR3, as DNA: TGTGCCAGCAGCTTACTCGTGGATGCCGATACGCAGTATTTT. The genes are TRBV7-9 and TRBJ2-3, with D unresolved. The ends were cut back, 2 bases at V and 6 bases at J, with 12 bases in the middle. The CDR3 contains 14 residues. CDR1 and CDR2 (germline): SEHNR, FQNEAQ (reference sequence).

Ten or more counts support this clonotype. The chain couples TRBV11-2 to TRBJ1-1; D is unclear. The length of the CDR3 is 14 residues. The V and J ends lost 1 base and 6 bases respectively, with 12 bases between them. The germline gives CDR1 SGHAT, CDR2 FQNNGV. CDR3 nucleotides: TGTGCCAGCAGCTTAGCGGCGGGGAGTTCTGAAGCTTTCTTT. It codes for CASSLAAGSSEAFF.

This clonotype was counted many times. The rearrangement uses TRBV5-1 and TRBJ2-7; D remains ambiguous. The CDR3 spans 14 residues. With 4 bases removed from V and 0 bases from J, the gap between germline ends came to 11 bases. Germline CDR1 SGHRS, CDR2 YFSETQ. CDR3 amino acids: CASSDTGPSYEQYF. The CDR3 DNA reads TGCGCCAGCAGCGACACGGGTCCCTCCTACGAGCAGTACTTC.

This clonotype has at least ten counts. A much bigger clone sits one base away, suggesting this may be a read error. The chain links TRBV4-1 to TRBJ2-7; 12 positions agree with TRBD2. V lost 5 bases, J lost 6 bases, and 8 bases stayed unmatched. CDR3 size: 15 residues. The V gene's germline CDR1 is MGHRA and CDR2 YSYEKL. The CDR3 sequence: CASSTGLAGQGEQYF. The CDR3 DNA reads TGCGCCAGCAGCACAGGACTAGCGGGACAGGGCGAGCAGTACTTC.

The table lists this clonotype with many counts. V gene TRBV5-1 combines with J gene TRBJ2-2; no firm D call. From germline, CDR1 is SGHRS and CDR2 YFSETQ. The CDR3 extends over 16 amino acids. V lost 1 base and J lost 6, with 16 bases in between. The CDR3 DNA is TGCGCCAGCAGCTTGTACCCCGGGCCCTCGCCCGGGGAGCTGTTTTTT. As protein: CASSLYPGPSPGELFF. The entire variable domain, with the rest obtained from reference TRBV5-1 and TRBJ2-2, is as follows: KAGVTQTPRYLIKTRGQQVTLSCSPISGHRSVSWYQQTPGQGLQFLFEYFSETQRNKGNFPGRFSGRQFSNSRSEMNVSTLELGDSALYLCASSLYPGPSPGELFFGEGSRLTVL.

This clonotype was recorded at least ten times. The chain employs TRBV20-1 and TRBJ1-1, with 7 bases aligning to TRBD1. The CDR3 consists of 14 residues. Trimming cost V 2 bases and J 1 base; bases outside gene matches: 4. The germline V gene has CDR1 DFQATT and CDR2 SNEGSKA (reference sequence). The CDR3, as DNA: TGCAGTGCTAGACCGGGACAGAAGAACACTGAAGCTTTCTTT. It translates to CSARPGQKNTEAFF.

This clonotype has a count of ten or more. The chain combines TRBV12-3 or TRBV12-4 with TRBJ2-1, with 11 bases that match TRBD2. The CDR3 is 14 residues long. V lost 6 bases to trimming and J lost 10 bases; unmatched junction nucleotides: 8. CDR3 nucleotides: TGTGCCAGCAGACTTAGCGGGGGGGACGGAGAGCAGTTCTTC. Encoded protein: CASRLSGGDGEQFF.

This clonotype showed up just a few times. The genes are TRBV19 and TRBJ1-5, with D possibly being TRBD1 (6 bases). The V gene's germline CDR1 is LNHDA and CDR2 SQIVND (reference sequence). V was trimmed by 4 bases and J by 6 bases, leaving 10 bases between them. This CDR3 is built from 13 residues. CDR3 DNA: TGTGCCAGTAGTAAGGGGGGCTCTCAGCCCCAGCATTTT. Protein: CASSKGGSQPQHF.

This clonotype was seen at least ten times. Here the CDR3 reads CSGGGEGYNEQFF. As DNA, the CDR3 is TGCAGCGGAGGGGGGGAGGGATACAATGAGCAGTTCTTC. The chain combines TRBV29-1 with TRBJ2-1, with a possible D match to TRBD2 (7 bases). Between the trimmed V and J ends, which lost 7 bases and 4 bases, there was a span of 14 bases. CDR1 is SQVTM, CDR2 ANQGSEA, per germline. This CDR3 is 13 amino acids long.

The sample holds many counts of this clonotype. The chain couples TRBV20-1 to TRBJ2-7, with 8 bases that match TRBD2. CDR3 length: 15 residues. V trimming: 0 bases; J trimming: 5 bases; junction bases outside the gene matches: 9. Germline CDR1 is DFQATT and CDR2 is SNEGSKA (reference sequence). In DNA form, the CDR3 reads TGCAGTGCTAGAGACCCCAGCGGGAGTATACACGAGCAGTACTTC. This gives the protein CSARDPSGSIHEQYF.

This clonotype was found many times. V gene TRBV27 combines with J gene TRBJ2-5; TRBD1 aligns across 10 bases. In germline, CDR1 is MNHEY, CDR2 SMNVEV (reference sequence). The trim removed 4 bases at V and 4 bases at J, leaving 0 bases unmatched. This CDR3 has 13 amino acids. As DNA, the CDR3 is TGTGCCAGCAGTTGGGACAGGGGAGAGACCCAGTACTTC. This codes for CASSWDRGETQYF.

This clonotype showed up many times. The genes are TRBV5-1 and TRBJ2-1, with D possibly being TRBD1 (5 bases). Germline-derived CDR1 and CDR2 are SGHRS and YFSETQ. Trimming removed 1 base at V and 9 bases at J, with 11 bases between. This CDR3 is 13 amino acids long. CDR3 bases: TGCGCCAGCAGCTTGTTGGGGCCGAGTGAGCAGTTCTTC. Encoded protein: CASSLLGPSEQFF.

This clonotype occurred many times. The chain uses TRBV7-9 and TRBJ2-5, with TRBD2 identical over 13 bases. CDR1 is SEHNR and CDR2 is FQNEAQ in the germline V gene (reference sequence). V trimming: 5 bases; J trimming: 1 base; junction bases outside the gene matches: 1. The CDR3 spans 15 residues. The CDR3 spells CASSGTSGTQETQYF. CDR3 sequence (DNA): TGTGCCAGCAGCGGGACTAGCGGGACCCAAGAGACCCAGTACTTC.

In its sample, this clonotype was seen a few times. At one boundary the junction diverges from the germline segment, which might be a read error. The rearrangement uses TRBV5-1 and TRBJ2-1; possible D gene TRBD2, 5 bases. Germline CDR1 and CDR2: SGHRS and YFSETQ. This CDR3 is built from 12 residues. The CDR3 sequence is CPSSGFYNEQFF. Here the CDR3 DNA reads TGCCCCAGCTCGGGGTTTTACAATGAGCAGTTCTTC.

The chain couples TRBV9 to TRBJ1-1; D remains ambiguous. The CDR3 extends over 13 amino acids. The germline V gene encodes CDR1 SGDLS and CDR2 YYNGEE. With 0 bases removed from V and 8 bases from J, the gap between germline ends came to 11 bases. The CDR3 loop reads CASSVAAGREAFF. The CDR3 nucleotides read TGTGCCAGCAGCGTAGCGGCTGGGAGGGAAGCTTTCTTT. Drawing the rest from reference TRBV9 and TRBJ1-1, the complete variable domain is DSGVTQTPKHLITATGQRVTLRCSPRSGDLSVYWYQQSLDQGLQFLIQYYNGEERAKGNILERFSAQQFPDLHSELNLSSLELGDSALYFCASSVAAGREAFFGQGTRLTVV.

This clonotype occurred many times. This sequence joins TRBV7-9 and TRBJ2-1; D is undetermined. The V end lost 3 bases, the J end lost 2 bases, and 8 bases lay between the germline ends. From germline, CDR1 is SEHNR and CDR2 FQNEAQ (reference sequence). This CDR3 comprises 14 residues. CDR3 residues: CASSLAQTYNEQFF. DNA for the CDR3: TGTGCCAGCAGCTTGGCACAGACCTACAATGAGCAGTTCTTC.

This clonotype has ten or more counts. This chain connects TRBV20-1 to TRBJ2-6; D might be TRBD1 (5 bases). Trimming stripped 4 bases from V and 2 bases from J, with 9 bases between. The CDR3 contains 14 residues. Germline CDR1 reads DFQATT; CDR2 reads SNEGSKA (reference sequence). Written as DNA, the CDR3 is TGCAGTGCTAAAGGGGTGGCTGGGGCCAACGTCCTGACTTTC. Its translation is CSAKGVAGANVLTF.

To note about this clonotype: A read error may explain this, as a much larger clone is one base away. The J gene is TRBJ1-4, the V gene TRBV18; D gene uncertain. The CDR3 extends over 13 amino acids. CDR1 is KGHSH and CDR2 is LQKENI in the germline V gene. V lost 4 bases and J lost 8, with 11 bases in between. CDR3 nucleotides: TGTGCCAGCTCACACGGACGTTCCGAAAAACTGTTTTTT. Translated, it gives CASSHGRSEKLFF.

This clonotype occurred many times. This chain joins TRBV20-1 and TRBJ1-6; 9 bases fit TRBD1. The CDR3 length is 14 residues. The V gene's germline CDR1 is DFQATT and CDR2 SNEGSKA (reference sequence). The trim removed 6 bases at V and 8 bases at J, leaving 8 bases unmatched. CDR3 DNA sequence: TGCAGTGCCCGGCAGGACAGGGGCTATTCACCCCTCCACTTT. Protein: CSARQDRGYSPLHF.

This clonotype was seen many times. The CDR3 DNA reads TGTGCCAGCAGTTTATCGGCCCAAAGCTATGGCTACACCTTC. It yields the protein CASSLSAQSYGYTF. This chain connects TRBV27 to TRBJ1-2; no firm D call. The CDR3 spans 14 residues. Trimming took off 0 bases at V and 4 bases at J, with 9 bases between the two ends. Germline assignment: CDR1 MNHEY and CDR2 SMNVEV (reference sequence).

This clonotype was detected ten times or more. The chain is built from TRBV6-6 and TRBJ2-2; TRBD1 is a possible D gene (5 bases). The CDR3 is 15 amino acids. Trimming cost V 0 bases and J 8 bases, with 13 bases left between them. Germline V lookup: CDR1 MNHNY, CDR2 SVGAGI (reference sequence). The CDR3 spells CASSYSTQGRGELFF. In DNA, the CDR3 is TGTGCCAGCAGTTACTCGACTCAGGGCCGGGGGGAGCTGTTTTTT.

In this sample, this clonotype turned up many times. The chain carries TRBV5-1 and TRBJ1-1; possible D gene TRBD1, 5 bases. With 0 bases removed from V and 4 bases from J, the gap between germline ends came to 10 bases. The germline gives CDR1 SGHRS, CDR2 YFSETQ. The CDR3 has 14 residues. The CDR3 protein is CASSLVAGSTEAFF. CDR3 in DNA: TGCGCCAGCAGCTTGGTGGCAGGGTCCACTGAAGCTTTCTTT.